This T cell receptor beta chain stems from a study of blood T cells in healthy people across ages (dated by TCRdb to the mid-2010s). For context, the study as a whole: Template switching captured roughly one uniquely barcoded TCR beta cDNA molecule per two T cells in model experiments. The study measured age-related changes in TCR beta repertoire diversity using deep sequencing normalized with unique cDNA molecular identifiers. The donors were split into four age groups: young (average 16 years), middle-aged (roughly 39), aged (around 67) and long-lived (under 90). Donors of different ages were randomly distributed across sequencing lanes to avoid experimental bias. Two additional independent replicas of 1 million unique cDNA reads from the same blood draw were analyzed for two donors (one aged 18 to 29 and one aged 80 or older).

This clonotype occurred a few times. This receptor's antigen is unknown. The input lacks base qualities; no much larger clone sits a single base away. Overall study outcomes, separate from this receptor: Conclusive comparison of naive and antigen-experienced compartments was prevented by the profiling of bulk unsorted PBMCs. Because donor CMV infection status was unknown, age-related changes in expanded clonotypes were potentially confounded. Compared with the aged group, the long-lived group had more naive CD4+ T cells, fewer expanded clones and increased TCR diversity, suggesting age selection. The percentage of naive T cells measured by flow cytometry correlated strongly with observed TCR beta diversity. Estimates of total diversity based on one million sequenced T cells were considered lower bounds and underestimates. As age increased, observed TCR beta diversity per million T cells dropped in a roughly linear way, and a significant reduction was already evident by age 40.

The approximately 40 donors, aged 6 to 90 years, were systemically healthy Caucasian individuals from Russia. Each donor gave about 11 milliliters of peripheral blood, drawn into EDTA-treated Vacutainer tubes. Ficoll-Paque density-gradient centrifugation was used to isolate PBMCs, with at least 6.5 million per sample. Total RNA was extracted from PBMCs with Trizol reagent, with at least 6 micrograms obtained per sample. The percentages of naive CD45RAhigh/CD27high T cells were determined by flow cytometry on a PBMC aliquot from every donor. Libraries were built with 5' RACE. This sample was sequenced with an Illumina HiSeq 2500. A second PCR of roughly 7 to 11 cycles was performed with a sample-barcoded 5' primer and a J-beta primer mix. Each TCR beta cDNA molecule received a unique molecular identifier from a template-switch 5' adaptor carrying 12 random nucleotides. Each sample yielded at least 3 million CDR3-containing paired-end reads. All of the RNA was converted into first-strand cDNA using the Mint cDNA synthesis kit, with a TRBC-specific oligonucleotide serving as the primer. Following uracil-DNA glycosylase treatment, a first 18-cycle PCR with universal primers M1SS and BC2_uni_R was performed on all cDNA. Concerning the study's data processing: Each sample was normalized by randomly selecting 1 million high-quality reads, each carrying a distinct molecular identifier. Reads with shared molecular identifiers were discarded instead of being binned into consensus sequences. MiTCR, with a Q25 quality threshold and the strictest error-elimination algorithm, was used for CDR3 identification, clonotype clustering and error correction. A nonparametric unseen species model using Euler transformation provided a lower-bound estimate of total TCR beta diversity. TCRdb reran the public reads through fastp at Q25 and MiXCR, keeping productive beta chains. Identical CDR3 protein sequences are pooled into one entry, listed with their most common genes and DNA. TCRdb, rather than the study authors, made the V and J calls. In this sample the table shows about 640,000 distinct CDR3 sequences, approximately 50% of which occur a single time. Clones ranked in the top ten supply more than 35% of the sample.

Spanning cysteine to phenylalanine, the CDR3 consists of 16 amino acids. The retained sequence is limited to the CDR3, 48 bases, with the frame set at the first base. V is shortened by 1 base, J by 2 bases, and the region joining them spans 14 bases. CDR1 and CDR2, looked up from the germline V gene, are MGHDK and SYGVNS. This TCR was sampled from a man between 60 and 75 years old in good health. The sample consisted of blood. The sequence is built from TRBV25-1 and TRBJ1-2; no confident D gene assignment can be made. The CDR3 has the sequence CASSESGGTLNYGYTF. The base sequence is TGTGCCAGCAGTGAATCTGGCGGCACCTTAAACTATGGCTACACCTTC.